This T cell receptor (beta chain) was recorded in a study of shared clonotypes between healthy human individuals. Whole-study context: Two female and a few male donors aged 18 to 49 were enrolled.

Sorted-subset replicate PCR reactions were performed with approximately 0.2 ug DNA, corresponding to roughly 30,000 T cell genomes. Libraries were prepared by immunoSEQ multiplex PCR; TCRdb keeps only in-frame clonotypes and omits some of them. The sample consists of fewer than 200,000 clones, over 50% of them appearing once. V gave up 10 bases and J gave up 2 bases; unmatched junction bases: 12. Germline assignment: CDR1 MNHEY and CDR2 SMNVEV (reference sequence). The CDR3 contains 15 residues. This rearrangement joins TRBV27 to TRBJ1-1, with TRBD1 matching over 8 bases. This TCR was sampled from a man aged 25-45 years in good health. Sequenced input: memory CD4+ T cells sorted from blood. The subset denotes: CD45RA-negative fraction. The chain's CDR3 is CATNNRGGQNTEAFF. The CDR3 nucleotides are TGTGCCACCAACAACAGGGGGGGCCAAAACACTGAAGCTTTCTTT.